This T cell receptor beta chain was captured by sequencing in a study of beta chain features in type 1 diabetes. The wider study: Healthy donors and patients had similar age, gender and cell yields. Study observations and caveats: Shortening that was moderate but significant affected the TCRB CDR3s of Type 1 diabetes patients in all four CD4+ subsets.

The entirety of the isolated RNA underwent reverse transcription, so expressed TCRB transcripts were sequenced. About 3.6 million reads were obtained on average from naive, central memory and regulatory T cell samples. TCRdb's copy holds only in-frame clones and misses some; the assay was immunoSEQ multiplex PCR. The sample has about 360,000 clones, roughly 13% seen once. This clone was observed a handful of times. Its antigen is unidentified. Germline V gene lookup returns CDR1 SGHRS and CDR2 YFSETQ. The CDR3 is 18 amino acids. Trimming at V came to 5 bases and at J to 0 bases, leaving 13 bases not matched to a gene.

The receptor's source is a man aged 18 to 29 in good health. Sequenced: naive CD4+ T cells from blood. The V and J genes are TRBV5-1 and TRBJ2-3; 9 nucleotides match TRBD2. CDR3 region: CASRRWLAGHSSTDTQYF. The DNA of the CDR3 is TGCGCCAGCAGAAGATGGCTAGCGGGACATTCTAGCACAGATACGCAGTATTTT.